The clone carrying this T cell receptor (beta chain) was observed a few times. Among the donors, all were Caucasian adults who lived in Nashville, Tennessee. With 5 bases clipped from V and 4 bases from J, the junction kept 6 bases outside the gene matches. Germline V gives CDR1 KGHSH, CDR2 LQKENI. CDR3 size: 14 residues. This sample was included in a study of shared clonotypes between healthy human individuals. Study overall: Sampling drew on donors who were a couple of women and a few men aged 18 to 49.

Every subset's genomic DNA went evenly onto several immunoSEQ plates. Source study methods: Junction-only sequences without quality scores came from ImmunoSEQ, so filtering differed. Using immunoSEQ multiplex PCR, the repertoire was profiled, and TCRdb retains in-frame clones only, with some absent. V and J calls and clone size are as listed in that table; D and trimming were resolved from the DNA. Found here are about half a million clones, about four fifths of them singletons; the top ten hold 10% to 15%. This sequence was found in a woman between 40 and 50 years old in good health. Some clones in this sample may be carry-over from other donors' samples. The rearrangement joins TRBV18 to TRBJ2-7; 9 bases are a match to TRBD1. Input material: PBMCs. CDR3 loop: CASSSTGGSYEQYF. As DNA, the CDR3 is TGTGCCAGCTCATCCACAGGGGGCTCATACGAGCAGTACTTC. The variable domain in full, completed from reference TRBV18 and TRBJ2-7, reads NAGVMQNPRHLVRRRGQEARLRCSPMKGHSHVYWYRQLPEEGLKFMVYLQKENIIDESGMPKERFSAEFPKEGPSILRIQQVVRGDSAAYFCASSSTGGSYEQYFGPGTRLTVT.